These 11 T cell receptor beta chains originate from one sample sequenced in a study of T cells after yellow fever vaccination. Via MiXCR, TCRdb re-called the 5' RACE reads, giving one row per CDR3 protein. The profile shows 450,000 to 650,000 distinct CDR3 sequences, roughly 12% of them singletons. This material consisted of PBMCs, taken on the day of the yellow fever booster vaccination. All receptors derive from a young man who received the YFV17D yellow fever vaccine.

The CDR3 nucleotides are TGCGCCAGCAGCTTGGCCCCGGACAGGCTAAACTATGGCTACACCTTC. Its translation is CASSLAPDRLNYGYTF. The chain combines TRBV5-1 with TRBJ1-2; 7 positions match TRBD1. This CDR3 contains 16 residues. The germline CDR1 and CDR2 sequences are SGHRS and YFSETQ. Trimming removed 0 bases from V and 2 bases from J; junction bases left unmatched: 7.

This chain connects TRBV2 to TRBJ2-3; 9 nucleotides agree with TRBD2. J gave up 0 bases and V 8 bases, and 6 bases lay outside the gene matches. The CDR3 contains 15 residues. Germline lookup yields CDR1 SNHLY and CDR2 FYNNEI. CDR3 residues: CASLTLAGSTDTQYF. Written as DNA, the CDR3 is TGTGCCAGCCTAACACTAGCGGGTAGCACAGATACGCAGTATTTT.

The chain links TRBV7-9 to TRBJ2-3; D possibly corresponds to TRBD1 (6 bases). Trimming stripped 5 bases from V and 2 bases from J, with 17 bases between. The CDR3 runs 16 residues. Germline V gene data show CDR1 as SEHNR and CDR2 as FQNEAQ (reference sequence). The DNA of the CDR3 is TGTGCCAGCAGCGGTCCGACAGGAAAAACCACAGATACGCAGTATTTT. This encodes CASSGPTGKTTDTQYF.

This clonotype has a handful of counts. This chain uses TRBV20-1 with TRBJ1-5; no clear D. Between the trimmed V and J ends, which lost 6 bases and 9 bases, there was a span of 12 bases. The V gene's germline CDR1 is DFQATT and CDR2 SNEGSKA (reference sequence). This CDR3 comprises 11 residues. The CDR3 DNA reads TGCAGTGCGAGGACTACCGGGCCCCAGCATTTT. Its protein is CSARTTGPQHF.

V is TRBV4-2 and J is TRBJ1-1; TRBD1 matches at 10 bases. The J segment lost 7 bases and the V segment lost 5 bases, leaving 10 bases of the junction unmatched. CDR1 is LGHNA and CDR2 is YNFKEQ in the germline V gene. The CDR3 runs 15 residues. In nucleotides, the CDR3 is TGTGCCAGCAGCACAAGGACAGGGGGAAAAATTGAAGCTTTCTTT. This sequence encodes CASSTRTGGKIEAFF.

This clonotype appeared a few times. V gene TRBV5-6 combines with J gene TRBJ1-2, with 8 bases identical to TRBD1. The CDR3 has 19 amino acids. Unmatched junction bases numbered 19, after V lost 3 bases and J lost 3 bases. Germline-derived CDR1 and CDR2 are SGHDT and YYEEEE. The DNA of the CDR3 is TGTGCCAGCAGCTCATCATTCGACAGGGGTAATCATTTCGACTATGGCTACACCTTC. Its translation is CASSSSFDRGNHFDYGYTF.

In this sample, this clonotype turned up many times. V and J are TRBV6-2 or TRBV6-3 and TRBJ2-1, with TRBD1 as a possible D gene (5 bases). The CDR3 has 12 amino acids. Germline V CDR1 and CDR2: MNHEY, SVGEGT. Trimming stripped 10 bases from V and 5 bases from J, with 12 bases between. The CDR3: CATSGSDNEQFF. The CDR3 DNA is TGTGCCACCTCAGGGTCGGACAATGAGCAGTTCTTC.

The V call is TRBV6-2 or TRBV6-3, the J call TRBJ1-1; D possibly corresponds to TRBD1 (5 bases). The V gene's germline CDR1 is MNHEY and CDR2 SVGEGT. The CDR3 is made up of 14 amino acids. The V end lost 5 bases, the J end lost 1 base, and 11 bases lay between the germline ends. Here the CDR3 reads CASSRQGANTEAFF. For the CDR3, the DNA is TGTGCCAGCAGTCGCCAGGGTGCGAACACTGAAGCTTTCTTT.

This clonotype was counted many times. The rearrangement joins TRBV12-3 or TRBV12-4 to TRBJ1-2; D not resolved. CDR3 length equals 12 residues. V was clipped by 6 bases and J by 0 bases, with 5 bases between them. CDR3 loop: CASSQTNYGYTF. CDR3 DNA sequence: TGTGCCAGCAGCCAGACTAACTATGGCTACACCTTC.

This rearrangement joins TRBV11-2 to TRBJ2-6; TRBD1 matches at 7 bases. The CDR3 covers 17 residues. Germline CDR1 SGHAT, CDR2 FQNNGV. V trimming: 4 bases; J trimming: 0 bases; junction bases outside the gene matches: 6. CDR3: CASSWIGTASGANVLTF. The CDR3 region has the DNA TGTGCCAGCAGCTGGATCGGGACAGCCTCTGGGGCCAACGTCCTGACTTTC.

This chain joins TRBV4-2 and TRBJ2-2, with 10 bases that match TRBD2. This CDR3 spans 13 amino acids. Per the germline V gene, CDR1 is LGHNA and CDR2 is YNFKEQ. The junction had 5 bases not matched to a gene; V was cut back by 3 bases and J by 13 bases. The CDR3 loop is CASSHLAGGGLFF. CDR3 bases: TGTGCCAGCAGCCACTTAGCGGGGGGTGGGCTGTTTTTT.